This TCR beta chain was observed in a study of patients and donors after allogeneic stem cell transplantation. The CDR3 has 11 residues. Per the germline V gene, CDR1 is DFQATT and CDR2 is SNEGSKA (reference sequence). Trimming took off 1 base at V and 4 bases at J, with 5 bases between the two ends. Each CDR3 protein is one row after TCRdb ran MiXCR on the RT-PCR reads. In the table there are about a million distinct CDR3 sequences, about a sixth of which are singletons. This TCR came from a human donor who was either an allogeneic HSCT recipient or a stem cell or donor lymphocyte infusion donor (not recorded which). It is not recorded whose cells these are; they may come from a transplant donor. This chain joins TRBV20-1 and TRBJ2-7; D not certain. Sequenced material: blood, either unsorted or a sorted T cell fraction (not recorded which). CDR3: CSARAEYEQYF. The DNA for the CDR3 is TGCAGTGCTAGAGCCGAATACGAGCAGTACTTC.